This entry lists 27 T cell receptor beta chains sequenced from one sample in a study of blood T cell repertoires in COVID-19. Clones were sequenced by immunoSEQ multiplex PCR, and TCRdb holds only the in-frame ones, with some missing. The sample contains approximately 290,000 clones, 80% to 85% of which appear only once. Material for sequencing was peripheral blood. These receptors were collected from a person aged 65-85 years with COVID-19, enrolled during active disease.

CDR3 sequence reads: CASSSLAGVSYEQYF. The CDR3 nucleotides are TGTGCCAGTAGCTCTCTAGCGGGAGTATCCTACGAGCAGTACTTC. The chain combines TRBV19 with TRBJ2-7; 10 bases match TRBD2. The CDR3 contains 15 residues. V was clipped by 6 bases and J by 1 base; unmatched bases: 6. Germline V gene lookup returns CDR1 LNHDA and CDR2 SQIVND (reference sequence). Full variable domain (remainder filled in from reference TRBV19 and TRBJ2-7): DGGITQSPKYLFRKEGQNVTLSCEQNLNHDAMYWYRQDPGQGLRLIYYSQIVNDFQKGDIAEGYSVSREKKESFPLTVTSAQKNPTAFYLCASSSLAGVSYEQYFGPGTRLTVT.

The chain is built from TRBV28 and TRBJ2-2; no clear D. Trimming left V 3 bases short and J 1 base short, with 9 bases between. CDR3 size: 15 residues. From germline, CDR1 is MDHEN and CDR2 SYDVKM. CDR3 sequence (DNA): TGTGCCAGCAGTTTGGGTCTAGGGAACACCGGGGAGCTGTTTTTT. Residues: CASSLGLGNTGELFF.

CDR3 region: CASSLARDNTDTQYF. The CDR3 region has the DNA TGTGCCAGCAGTTTGGCCAGGGACAACACAGATACGCAGTATTTT. V gene TRBV6-2 or TRBV6-3 combines with J gene TRBJ2-3; weak D call: TRBD1 (6 bases). The CDR3 has 15 amino acids. Germline CDR1 reads MNHEY; CDR2 reads SVGEGT. Trimming shortened V by 4 bases and J by 2 bases, and 13 bases separated the two germline ends.

This clone was counted once. The V call is TRBV18, the J call TRBJ2-1, with TRBD2 matching over 7 bases. The CDR3 loop spans 16 amino acids. Germline assignment: CDR1 KGHSH and CDR2 LQKENI. J gave up 1 base and V 3 bases, and 6 bases lay outside the gene matches. Written as DNA, the CDR3 is TGTGCCAGCTCACCTTTCAGCGGGACGTCCTACAATGAGCAGTTCTTC. Its protein product is CASSPFSGTSYNEQFF. Variable domain in full (rest from reference TRBV18 and TRBJ2-1): NAGVMQNPRHLVRRRGQEARLRCSPMKGHSHVYWYRQLPEEGLKFMVYLQKENIIDESGMPKERFSAEFPKEGPSILRIQQVVRGDSAAYFCASSPFSGTSYNEQFFGPGTRLTVL.

The gene calls are TRBV11-2 and TRBJ2-2, with 9 nucleotides matching TRBD2. CDR3 length: 15 amino acids. Losses at the gene ends were 5 bases for V and 5 bases for J; bases not matched to a gene: 6. Per the germline V gene, CDR1 is SGHAT and CDR2 is FQNNGV. Here the CDR3 DNA reads TGTGCCAGCAGCCCCGGGACTAGCAGGACCGGGGAGCTGTTTTTT. This translates into CASSPGTSRTGELFF.

The table lists this clone with a count of one. The chain couples TRBV6-2 or TRBV6-3 to TRBJ1-1; D remains unclear. Germline V gene lookup returns CDR1 MNHEY and CDR2 SVGEGT. The CDR3 loop spans 13 amino acids. Trimming shortened V by 5 bases and J by 7 bases, and 14 bases separated the two germline ends. The CDR3 loop is CASSHPTGIEAFF. The CDR3 DNA reads as TGTGCCAGCAGTCACCCCACGGGGATTGAAGCTTTCTTT.

The V call is TRBV4-1, the J call TRBJ2-7; 13 bases line up with TRBD2. CDR1 is MGHRA, CDR2 YSYEKL, per germline. Germline trimming cut 4 bases from V and 6 bases from J; bases unmatched to any gene: 15. CDR3 size: 18 residues. CDR3 amino acids: CASSPTTSGRSIKAEQYF. The CDR3 bases are TGCGCCAGCAGCCCCACGACTAGCGGGAGGTCGATCAAGGCCGAGCAGTACTTC.

The chain joins TRBV6-5 to TRBJ2-5; no clear D gene. Trimming took 7 bases from V and 0 from J, leaving 15 bases between them. There are 15 residues in the CDR3. CDR1 is MNHEY, CDR2 SVGAGI, per germline. The CDR3 reads CASNRVPGYQETQYF. The CDR3 nucleotides are TGTGCCAGCAATCGGGTTCCCGGGTACCAAGAGACCCAGTACTTC.

This chain connects TRBV7-2 to TRBJ2-1; TRBD2 matches 8 bases. The germline CDR1 and CDR2 sequences are SGHTA and FQGNSA. CDR3 length: 15 residues. The V and J ends lost 4 bases and 9 bases, in that order; junction bases with no gene match: 11. This CDR3 is CASSSLRREVGEQFF. The CDR3 nucleotides are TGTGCCAGCAGCTCTCTTAGGCGGGAGGTCGGTGAGCAGTTCTTC.

The chain combines TRBV3-1 (or the pseudogene TRBV3-2) with TRBJ2-6; 7 bases align to TRBD2. V gave up 5 bases and J gave up 12 bases; unmatched junction bases: 22. The germline V gene has CDR1 LGHDT and CDR2 YNNKEL (reference sequence). CDR3 length: 18 residues. The CDR3: CASSREREQILGVSVLTF. The CDR3, as DNA: TGTGCCAGCAGCAGAGAGCGGGAACAGATCCTTGGGGTGAGCGTCCTGACTTTC.

V usage is TRBV5-1 and J usage is TRBJ2-7; 9 bases align to TRBD1. Germline CDR1 and CDR2: SGHRS and YFSETQ. V lost 4 bases, J lost 5 bases, and 10 bases stayed unmatched. The CDR3 spans 15 residues. CDR3 in amino acids: CASSKGQGLNHEQYF. The CDR3 DNA reads TGCGCCAGCAGCAAGGGACAGGGACTTAACCACGAGCAGTACTTC.

The CDR3 here is CASSQDHTDTQYF. In DNA, the CDR3 is TGCGCCAGCAGCCAGGATCACACAGATACGCAGTATTTT. This chain links TRBV5-1 with TRBJ2-3; D ambiguous. Trimming pared 4 bases from V and 2 bases from J, leaving 8 bases between. In germline, CDR1 is SGHRS, CDR2 YFSETQ. This CDR3 has 13 residues.

J is TRBJ2-7 and V is TRBV19; 7 bases line up with TRBD2. Germline-derived CDR1 and CDR2 are LNHDA and SQIVND (reference sequence). CDR3 size: 14 residues. Trimming took 8 bases from V and 6 from J; bases not matched to a gene: 13. The CDR3 region is CASQPGPGEGEQYF. CDR3 in DNA: TGTGCCAGTCAACCGGGTCCTGGGGAGGGCGAGCAGTACTTC.

The chain combines TRBV6-5 with TRBJ1-2; 8 bases are a match to TRBD1. This CDR3 has 13 amino acids. Germline CDR1 reads MNHEY; CDR2 reads SVGAGI. With V trimmed by 8 bases and J by 7 bases, 9 bases remained unmatched. This CDR3 is CASAPTGVRGYTF. The CDR3 nucleotides are TGTGCCAGCGCTCCGACAGGGGTACGTGGCTACACCTTC.

The rearrangement uses TRBV27 and TRBJ2-5; TRBD1 is a possible D gene (6 bases). Trimming took 5 bases from V and 5 from J, leaving 18 bases between them. This CDR3 is built from 15 residues. Per germline, CDR1 MNHEY and CDR2 SMNVEV (reference sequence). Here the CDR3 reads CASSAGTRVGETQYF. The CDR3 coding sequence is TGTGCCAGCAGTGCCGGGACACGGGTAGGGGAGACCCAGTACTTC.

The chain is built from TRBV7-3 and TRBJ2-1; D not certain. Per the germline V gene, CDR1 is SGHTA and CDR2 is FQGTGA. Trimming left V 0 bases short and J 6 bases short, with 9 bases between. The length of the CDR3 is 14 residues. The CDR3 is CASSLTPSTNEQFF. The DNA for the CDR3 is TGTGCCAGCAGCTTAACTCCGTCTACCAATGAGCAGTTCTTC.

V is TRBV19 and J is TRBJ2-7; D perhaps matches TRBD2 (6 bases). The CDR3 has 14 amino acids. The germline V gene has CDR1 LNHDA and CDR2 SQIVND (reference sequence). The V and J ends lost 3 bases and 3 bases respectively, with 12 bases between them. CDR3 amino acids: CASSMGPGGYEQYF. The CDR3 DNA is TGTGCCAGTAGTATGGGCCCCGGGGGCTACGAGCAGTACTTC.

This chain uses TRBV7-2 with TRBJ2-7, with 7 positions matching TRBD1. V was pared by 1 base and J by 2 bases, with 2 bases of the junction left unmatched. The CDR3 spans 14 residues. In germline, CDR1 is SGHTA, CDR2 FQGNSA. CDR3 coding DNA: TGTGCCAGCAGCTTAGAGGGGGCGACCTACGAGCAGTACTTC. This encodes CASSLEGATYEQYF.

The rearrangement uses TRBV2 and TRBJ1-2; 9 bases align to TRBD1. CDR3 length equals 13 residues. Germline assignment: CDR1 SNHLY and CDR2 FYNNEI. V was pared by 4 bases and J by 8 bases, with 5 bases of the junction left unmatched. CDR3 in amino acids: CASSGTGEVGYTF. The CDR3 bases are TGTGCCAGCAGTGGGACAGGGGAAGTCGGCTACACCTTC.

This clone was seen a few times. The chain couples TRBV7-3 to TRBJ2-2; D call uncertain. The V end lost 5 bases, the J end lost 4 bases, and 8 bases lay between the germline ends. The CDR3 is 13 amino acids. CDR1 and CDR2 from the germline V gene are SGHTA and FQGTGA. The CDR3 DNA reads as TGTGCCAGCAGCCTAGTTTTCACCGGGGAGCTGTTTTTT. As protein: CASSLVFTGELFF. The full variable domain, in which reference TRBV7-3 and TRBJ2-2 provide the parts outside the CDR3, is GAGVSQTPSNKVTEKGKYVELRCDPISGHTALYWYRQSLGQGPEFLIYFQGTGAADDSGLPNDRFFAVRPEGSVSTLKIQRTERGDSAVYLCASSLVFTGELFFGEGSRLTVL.

This rearrangement joins TRBV5-1 to TRBJ2-7; 8 bases are shared with TRBD2. Gene TRBJ2-5 matches the end of the DNA better, so the J call may be wrong. CDR1 and CDR2 from the germline V gene are SGHRS and YFSETQ. CDR3 length equals 16 residues. The CDR3 region is CASRPLGSGRQETQYF. In DNA, the CDR3 is TGCGCCAGCAGGCCCTTAGGGAGCGGGAGACAGGAGACCCAGTACTTC.

The chain carries TRBV15 and TRBJ1-4; a weak D match, TRBD1 (5 bases). The V end was cut by 0 bases, the J end by 2 bases, with 10 bases between. Germline CDR1 LNHNV, CDR2 YYDKDF (reference sequence). This CDR3 spans 16 amino acids. The CDR3 region has the DNA TGTGCCACCAGCAGAGATCGGCGGGGGACTAATGAAAAACTGTTTTTT. Protein: CATSRDRRGTNEKLFF.

Concerning this clone: This sample includes further DNA sequences coding for the same CDR3. V gene TRBV28 combines with J gene TRBJ2-7, with a weak D call TRBD1 (6 bases). Trimming left V 2 bases short and J 1 base short, with 6 bases between. CDR3 size: 13 residues. From germline, CDR1 is MDHEN and CDR2 SYDVKM. The CDR3 region has the DNA TGTGCCAGCAGTTTAGGACAGTCCTACGAGCAGTACTTC. Its protein is CASSLGQSYEQYF.

This CDR3 is CASSLGTGNQPQHF. CDR3 in DNA: TGTGCCAGCAGCTTAGGGACAGGGAATCAGCCCCAGCATTTT. The gene calls are TRBV7-9 and TRBJ1-5; 8 nucleotides align to TRBD1. This CDR3 is 14 amino acids long. V gave up 1 base and J gave up 4 bases; unmatched junction bases: 0. Germline-derived CDR1 and CDR2 are SEHNR and FQNEAQ (reference sequence).

This clone was found a few times. The chain uses TRBV28 and TRBJ2-5; 7 bases are shared with TRBD1. The junction had 5 bases not matched to a gene; V was cut back by 10 bases and J by 3 bases. The CDR3 is made up of 12 amino acids. The germline V gene encodes CDR1 MDHEN and CDR2 SYDVKM. This chain's CDR3 is CATTGQEETQYF. The CDR3, as DNA: TGTGCCACCACCGGACAGGAAGAGACCCAGTACTTC. Combining the CDR3 with reference TRBV28 and TRBJ2-5 gives the whole variable domain DVKVTQSSRYLVKRTGEKVFLECVQDMDHENMFWYRQDPGLGLRLIYFSYDVKMKEKGDIPEGYSVSREKKERFSLILESASTNQTSMYLCATTGQEETQYFGPGTRLLVL.

This clone was seen more than once but under ten times. This sequence joins TRBV11-2 and TRBJ1-1; D not resolved. V shed 3 bases and J shed 8 bases, with 10 bases lying between them. Germline V CDR1 and CDR2: SGHAT, FQNNGV. The CDR3 sequence is 12 residues long. The CDR3 DNA reads as TGTGCCAGCAGCTTCGGCAGGAACGAAGCTTTCTTT. It translates to CASSFGRNEAFF. The whole variable domain, remainder taken from reference TRBV11-2 and TRBJ1-1, is EAGVAQSPRYKIIEKRQSVAFWCNPISGHATLYWYQQILGQGPKLLIQFQNNGVVDDSQLPKDRFSAERLKGVDSTLKIQPAKLEDSAVYLCASSFGRNEAFFGQGTRLTVV.

This chain joins TRBV11-2 and TRBJ1-1; TRBD1 matches 12 bases. This CDR3 region has 16 residues. The germline gives CDR1 SGHAT, CDR2 FQNNGV. V trimming: 5 bases; J trimming: 5 bases; junction bases outside the gene matches: 9. CDR3 sequence (DNA): TGTGCCAGCAGCACGGGGACAGGGGGCGGGCGGACTGAAGCTTTCTTT. It codes for CASSTGTGGGRTEAFF.